Below, 26 T cell receptor beta chains from the same sample are listed, as sequenced in a study of blood T cell repertoires in COVID-19. The protocol was immunoSEQ multiplex PCR, while the TCRdb copy is restricted to in-frame clones and leaves out a portion. The sample carries some 250,000 clones, about 79% recorded once. The sample consisted of peripheral blood. Receptors originate from a woman of 80 years or more with acute or convalescent COVID-19.

This sequence joins TRBV7-9 and TRBJ1-6; D might be TRBD1 (5 bases). This CDR3 comprises 15 residues. V lost 6 bases and J lost 3, with 12 bases in between. Germline CDR1 is SEHNR and CDR2 is FQNEAQ (reference sequence). In nucleotides, the CDR3 is TGTGCCAGCAGTCCCGACAGCCGCTATAATTCACCCCTCCACTTT. Its protein product is CASSPDSRYNSPLHF.

There are a few counts of this clone. The chain couples TRBV7-9 to TRBJ1-3, with 12 positions matching TRBD1. The germline gives CDR1 SEHNR, CDR2 FQNEAQ (reference sequence). Trimming cost V 5 bases and J 1 base; bases outside gene matches: 9. The CDR3 length is 18 residues. The CDR3 nucleotides are TGTGCCAGCAGCGAGGGACAGGGGGCGCATCTTTCTGGAAACACCATATATTTT. Translating gives CASSEGQGAHLSGNTIYF.

This clone was counted once. The chain employs TRBV29-1 and TRBJ1-4, with 9 nucleotides matching TRBD1. The V gene end was trimmed by 7 bases and the J gene end by 5 bases; junction bases not matched to a gene: 2. The CDR3 spans 12 residues. Germline CDR1 reads SQVTM; CDR2 reads ANQGSEA. As DNA, the CDR3 is TGCAGCGCGGGGACAGGGAATGAAAAACTGTTTTTT. The encoded protein is CSAGTGNEKLFF.

The rearrangement links TRBV5-1 to TRBJ1-3, with no clear D. Trimming cost V 2 bases and J 0 bases, with 6 bases left between them. The CDR3 length is 14 residues. From germline, CDR1 is SGHRS and CDR2 YFSETQ. For the CDR3, the DNA is TGCGCCAGCAGCTTTATTTCCTCTGGAAACACCATATATTTT. It specifies CASSFISSGNTIYF.

The rearrangement uses TRBV6-6 and TRBJ1-3; D is undetermined. Germline V lookup: CDR1 MNHNY, CDR2 SVGAGI (reference sequence). The length of the CDR3 is 16 residues. Deletions cut 7 bases from V and 0 bases from J, with 16 bases between. CDR3 in DNA: TGTGCCAGCACCCGTCCCGACTCAACCTCTGGAAACACCATATATTTT. Its protein is CASTRPDSTSGNTIYF.

The CDR3 region is CASSLGVAIGTDTQYF. The CDR3 DNA sequence: TGTGCCAGCAGCTTAGGAGTAGCAATCGGCACAGATACGCAGTATTTT. This sequence joins TRBV7-3 and TRBJ2-3; D is ambiguous. The V gene lost 2 bases and the J gene lost 1 base, with 13 bases spanning the gap. The CDR3 sequence is 16 residues long. Looked up from germline, CDR1 is SGHTA and CDR2 is FQGTGA.

The chain links TRBV4-1 to TRBJ1-1; D gene uncertain. The ends were cut back, 1 base at V and 1 base at J, with 7 bases in the middle. The CDR3 totals 14 residues. CDR1 and CDR2 (germline): MGHRA, YSYEKL. The CDR3, as DNA: TGCGCCAGCAGCCAAGTGGGCCAGAACACTGAAGCTTTCTTT. Amino acid sequence: CASSQVGQNTEAFF.

The chain carries TRBV27 and TRBJ1-5; D remains unclear. Trimming cost V 2 bases and J 7 bases, with 9 bases left between them. This CDR3 comprises 13 residues. Germline V lookup: CDR1 MNHEY, CDR2 SMNVEV (reference sequence). CDR3 amino acids: CASSLLGEQPQHF. Written as DNA, the CDR3 is TGTGCCAGCAGTTTACTCGGGGAGCAGCCCCAGCATTTT.

This clone was observed a few times. This sequence joins TRBV19 and TRBJ2-7; 7 nucleotides align to TRBD1. The CDR3 is 13 residues long. Germline trimming cut 8 bases from V and 2 bases from J; bases unmatched to any gene: 6. The germline V gene encodes CDR1 LNHDA and CDR2 SQIVND (reference sequence). The CDR3 loop reads CASAPQGTYEQYF. CDR3 nucleotides: TGTGCCAGTGCCCCACAGGGGACCTACGAGCAGTACTTC. The entire variable domain, with the rest obtained from reference TRBV19 and TRBJ2-7, is as follows: DGGITQSPKYLFRKEGQNVTLSCEQNLNHDAMYWYRQDPGQGLRLIYYSQIVNDFQKGDIAEGYSVSREKKESFPLTVTSAQKNPTAFYLCASAPQGTYEQYFGPGTRLTVT.

The chain has TRBV2 and TRBJ1-1; possible D gene TRBD1, 5 bases. V shed 7 bases and J shed 4 bases, with 13 bases lying between them. Germline CDR1 and CDR2: SNHLY and FYNNEI. The CDR3 has 13 residues. CDR3 sequence: CASKDDRGTEAFF. The CDR3 nucleotides are TGTGCCAGCAAGGACGACAGAGGCACTGAAGCTTTCTTT. Variable domain in full (rest from reference TRBV2 and TRBJ1-1): EPEVTQTPSHQVTQMGQEVILRCVPISNHLYFYWYRQILGQKVEFLVSFYNNEISEKSEIFDDQFSVERPDGSNFTLKIRSTKLEDSAMYFCASKDDRGTEAFFGQGTRLTVV.

The chain employs TRBV3-1 (or the pseudogene TRBV3-2) and TRBJ1-6, with 8 bases matching TRBD1. This CDR3 has 16 residues. CDR1 is LGHDT, CDR2 YNNKEL, per germline (reference sequence). The junction had 9 bases not matched to a gene; V was cut back by 1 base and J by 10 bases. Here the CDR3 reads CASSQGQDRAGSPLHF. The CDR3 DNA is TGTGCCAGCAGCCAAGGGCAGGACAGGGCTGGATCACCCCTCCACTTT.

The genes are TRBV7-8 and TRBJ1-3, with TRBD1 identical over 8 bases. The V gene's germline CDR1 is SGHVS and CDR2 FQNEAQ. The CDR3 contains 18 residues. V lost 2 bases to trimming and J lost 0 bases; unmatched junction nucleotides: 9. The CDR3 DNA follows: TGTGCCAGCAGCTTACCCCCCCAGGGGGCGAGCTCTGGAAACACCATATATTTT. It translates to CASSLPPQGASSGNTIYF.

This chain uses TRBV5-1 with TRBJ2-1; the D gene is possibly TRBD1 (5 bases). V was trimmed by 4 bases and J by 10 bases, leaving 12 bases between them. The germline gives CDR1 SGHRS, CDR2 YFSETQ. The CDR3 runs 12 residues. CDR3 nucleotides: TGCGCCAGCAGCCCAGGGATGCAGGAGCAGTTCTTC. Translation gives CASSPGMQEQFF. The variable domain in full, with the rest retrieved from reference TRBV5-1 and TRBJ2-1, is KAGVTQTPRYLIKTRGQQVTLSCSPISGHRSVSWYQQTPGQGLQFLFEYFSETQRNKGNFPGRFSGRQFSNSRSEMNVSTLELGDSALYLCASSPGMQEQFFGPGTRLTVL.

The chain uses TRBV5-5 and TRBJ1-3; perhaps TRBD1 as D (6 bases). From germline, CDR1 is SGHKS and CDR2 YYEKEE (reference sequence). V lost 3 bases to trimming and J lost 0 bases, with 7 bases between them. This CDR3 has 14 amino acids. CDR3: CASSSGVSGNTIYF. As DNA, the CDR3 is TGTGCCAGCAGCTCAGGGGTCTCTGGAAACACCATATATTTT.

Only a few counts were recorded for this clone. This chain connects TRBV21-1 to TRBJ2-2; TRBD2, the table's D call, was not compared with the DNA. TRBV21-1 constitutes a pseudogene. The CDR3 sequence is 14 residues long. CDR3 residues: CASSKYLYTGELFF. The CDR3 bases are TGTGCCAGCAGCAAATATCTGTACACCGGGGAGCTGTTTTTT.

The table lists this clone with a count of one. The chain uses TRBV10-3 and TRBJ2-2, with 10 bases lining up with TRBD2. This CDR3 spans 17 amino acids. The ends lost 6 bases at V and 2 bases at J; junction bases unmatched: 9. Germline assignment: CDR1 ENHRY and CDR2 SYGVKD. For the CDR3, the DNA is TGTGCCATCAGAAGGTCTAGCGGGGGAGCTAACACCGGGGAGCTGTTTTTT. The encoded protein is CAIRRSSGGANTGELFF.

J is TRBJ2-5 and V is TRBV29-1, with 7 bases lining up with TRBD1. This CDR3 contains 12 residues. CDR1 is SQVTM and CDR2 is ANQGSEA in the germline V gene. V trimming: 4 bases; J trimming: 6 bases; junction bases outside the gene matches: 5. In DNA form, the CDR3 reads TGCAGCGTTGGACAGGGCGAAAAGACCCAGTACTTC. Amino acids: CSVGQGEKTQYF.

V usage is TRBV6-5 and J usage is TRBJ1-5; D possibly corresponds to TRBD1 (6 bases). CDR3 length: 13 amino acids. From germline, CDR1 is MNHEY and CDR2 SVGAGI. V lost 6 bases and J 5 bases, leaving 11 bases between the germline ends. The CDR3 loop reads CASRRGWDQPQHF. The CDR3 nucleotides are TGTGCCAGCAGAAGGGGGTGGGATCAGCCCCAGCATTTT.

The count of this clone is one. The V call is TRBV7-2, the J call TRBJ1-5; a weak D match, TRBD1 (6 bases). The germline V gene has CDR1 SGHTA and CDR2 FQGNSA. The CDR3 length is 16 residues. Trimming left V 2 bases short and J 0 bases short, with 11 bases between. Here the CDR3 reads CASSLFRTDSNQPQHF. As DNA, the CDR3 is TGTGCCAGCAGCTTATTTAGGACAGATAGCAATCAGCCCCAGCATTTT.

This rearrangement joins TRBV7-2 to TRBJ2-7; D is unclear. The V end was cut by 5 bases, the J end by 4 bases, with 6 bases between. Looked up from germline, CDR1 is SGHTA and CDR2 is FQGNSA. The CDR3 length is 11 residues. The CDR3 protein is CASSPVYEQYF. CDR3 DNA sequence: TGTGCCAGCAGCCCAGTATACGAGCAGTACTTC.

The chain joins TRBV6-4 to TRBJ1-2, with 7 positions matching TRBD1. This CDR3 comprises 15 residues. The ends lost 0 bases at V and 3 bases at J; junction bases unmatched: 4. Germline CDR1 MRHNA, CDR2 SNTAGT. CDR3 loop: CASSDSSRGHYGYTF. DNA for the CDR3: TGTGCCAGCAGTGACTCTTCGAGGGGGCACTATGGCTACACCTTC.

V gene TRBV7-9 combines with J gene TRBJ2-2; TRBD1 agrees at 8 bases. CDR1 and CDR2 (germline): SEHNR, FQNEAQ (reference sequence). This CDR3 has 16 residues. V lost 5 bases to trimming and J lost 0 bases; unmatched junction nucleotides: 5. The CDR3 nucleotides are TGTGCCAGCAGCGGCCAGGGACAGGCGAACACCGGGGAGCTGTTTTTT. It encodes CASSGQGQANTGELFF.

This chain joins TRBV5-1 and TRBJ1-4; possibly TRBD1 for D (5 bases). Between the trimmed V and J ends, which lost 3 bases and 4 bases, there was a span of 10 bases. From germline, CDR1 is SGHRS and CDR2 YFSETQ. This CDR3 region has 14 residues. In DNA, the CDR3 is TGCGCCAGCAGCTCGACAGAGAGTAATGAAAAACTGTTTTTT. It specifies CASSSTESNEKLFF.

V and J are TRBV5-6 and TRBJ1-6; 9 bases match TRBD1. From germline, CDR1 is SGHDT and CDR2 YYEEEE. After removal of 4 bases from V and 13 bases from J, the junction contained 6 bases not matched to a gene. The CDR3 spans 13 residues. CDR3 amino acids: CASSHRDRVPLHF. The CDR3 DNA follows: TGTGCCAGCAGCCACCGGGACAGGGTCCCCCTCCACTTT.

Only a few counts were recorded for this clone. V gene TRBV5-6 combines with J gene TRBJ1-5, with 9 bases aligning to TRBD1. The ends lost 3 bases at V and 2 bases at J; junction bases unmatched: 6. CDR1 is SGHDT and CDR2 is YYEEEE in the germline V gene. The CDR3 is made up of 16 amino acids. As DNA, the CDR3 is TGTGCCAGCAGCTCCAGGACAGGGGCAGGCAATCAGCCCCAGCATTTT. This sequence encodes CASSSRTGAGNQPQHF.

The rearrangement uses TRBV19 and TRBJ1-5; 10 bases map to TRBD1. CDR3 size: 16 residues. Germline V lookup: CDR1 LNHDA, CDR2 SQIVND (reference sequence). With V trimmed by 4 bases and J by 4 bases, 7 bases remained unmatched. CDR3 protein: CASSTGQGVGNQPQHF. CDR3 sequence (DNA): TGTGCCAGTAGTACCGGACAGGGGGTAGGGAATCAGCCCCAGCATTTT.